This TCR beta chain was retrieved from a study of blood T cells in healthy people across ages (dated by TCRdb to about 2015). Notes on the research overall: In model experiments, template switching captured about one uniquely barcoded TCR beta cDNA molecule for every two T cells. Using deep sequencing normalized with unique cDNA molecular identifiers, the study measured how TCR beta repertoire diversity changes with age. The donors were split into four age groups: young (average 16 years), middle-aged (more than 35), aged (approximately 60) and long-lived (approximately 80). Donors of different ages were randomly distributed across sequencing lanes to avoid experimental bias. The study analyzed two additional independent replicas of 1 million unique cDNA reads from the same blood draw for two donors, one aged 18 to 30 and one aged 80 or older. Broader findings and caveats from the paper: Estimates of total diversity based on one million sequenced T cells were considered lower bounds and underestimates. Observed TCR beta diversity per million T cells fell roughly linearly with age, and a significant reduction was already apparent by age around 44. Conclusive comparison of naive and antigen-experienced compartments was prevented by the profiling of bulk unsorted PBMCs. Compared with the aged group, the long-lived group had more naive CD4+ T cells, fewer expanded clones and increased TCR diversity, suggesting age selection. Because the CMV infection status of the donors was unknown, age-related changes in expanded clonotypes may potentially have been confounded. Observed TCR beta diversity correlated strongly with the percentage of naive T cells measured by flow cytometry.

The method was 5' RACE. Instrument used: Illumina HiSeq 2500. A second PCR of roughly 6 to 11 cycles was performed with a sample-barcoded 5' primer and a J-beta primer mix. Each TCR beta cDNA molecule received a unique molecular identifier from a template-switch 5' adaptor carrying 12 random nucleotides. At least 2.5 million CDR3-containing paired-end reads were obtained from each sample. The Mint cDNA synthesis kit, primed by a TRBC-specific oligonucleotide, was used to synthesize first-strand cDNA from all RNA. All cDNA was treated with uracil-DNA glycosylase and then went through a first 18-cycle PCR with the universal primers M1SS and BC2_uni_R. The authors' analysis ran thus. Normalization of each sample was performed by random selection of 1 million high-quality reads, each carrying a distinct molecular identifier. Reads with shared molecular identifiers were discarded instead of being binned into consensus sequences. MiTCR, set to a Q25 quality threshold and the strictest error-elimination algorithm, was used for CDR3 identification, clonotype clustering and error correction. A nonparametric unseen species model using Euler transformation provided a lower-bound estimate of total TCR beta diversity. TCRdb redid the processing of the public reads, applying fastp at Q25 and MiXCR, and retained in-frame beta chains. Identical CDR3 proteins give one entry, which carries the most common genes and DNA. These V and J calls are TCRdb output, not the study's own analysis. The sample profile shows some 1.7 million distinct CDR3 sequences; 28% of them were found once. The ten top clones hold 7.7% of the sample.

This clonotype was seen a few times. The antigen it recognizes is unknown. Base qualities were left out, and no much larger clone turns up one base away. Donors were about 36 systemically healthy Caucasian individuals from Russia aged 6 to 90 years. Each donor gave ten milliliters of peripheral blood, drawn into EDTA-treated Vacutainer tubes. Ficoll-Paque density-gradient centrifugation was used to isolate PBMCs, with at least 6.5 million per sample. Trizol reagent was used to extract total RNA from the PBMCs, yielding at least 6 micrograms per sample. For every donor, flow cytometry on a PBMC aliquot measured the percentage of naive CD45RAhigh/CD27high T cells. The trim is 6 bases for V and 1 base for J, with a gap of 13 bases between the germline ends. CDR1 and CDR2 were assigned from the germline V gene as MDHEN and SYDVKM. The CDR3, from cysteine to phenylalanine, totals 14 residues. The only DNA kept is the CDR3, 42 bases in frame from the first base.

This receptor was identified in a woman in her twenties or thirties in good health. The rearranged chain carries TRBV28 and TRBJ2-7, and TRBD2 may be the D gene, going by 6 matching bases. The sequenced sample was blood. The CDR3 region reads CASRGLGRSYEQYF. The DNA sequence follows: TGTGCCAGCAGGGGACTTGGGAGGTCCTACGAGCAGTACTTC. Reference TRBV28 and TRBJ2-7 proteins supply the regions before and after the CDR3; the full variable domain is: DVKVTQSSRYLVKRTGEKVFLECVQDMDHENMFWYRQDPGLGLRLIYFSYDVKMKEKGDIPEGYSVSREKKERFSLILESASTNQTSMYLCASRGLGRSYEQYFGPGTRLTVT.